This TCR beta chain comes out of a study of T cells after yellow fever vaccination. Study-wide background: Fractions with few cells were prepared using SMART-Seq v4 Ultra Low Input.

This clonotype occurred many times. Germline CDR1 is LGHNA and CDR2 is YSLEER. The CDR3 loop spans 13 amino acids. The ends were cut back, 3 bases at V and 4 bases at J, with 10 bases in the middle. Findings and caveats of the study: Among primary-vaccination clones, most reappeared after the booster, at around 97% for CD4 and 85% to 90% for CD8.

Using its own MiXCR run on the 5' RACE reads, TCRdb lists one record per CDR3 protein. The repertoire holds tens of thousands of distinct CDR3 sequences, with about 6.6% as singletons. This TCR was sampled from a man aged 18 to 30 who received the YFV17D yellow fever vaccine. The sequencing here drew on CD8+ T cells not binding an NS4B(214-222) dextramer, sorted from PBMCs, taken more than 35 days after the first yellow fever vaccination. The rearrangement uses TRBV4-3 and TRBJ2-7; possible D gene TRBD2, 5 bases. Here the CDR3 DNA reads TGCGCCAGCAGCCATCTTGAGGGTTACGAGCAGTACTTC. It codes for CASSHLEGYEQYF.